The rows below give T cell receptor beta chains drawn from one sample of a study of T-cell memory formation after mild COVID-19. TCRdb reprocessed the 5' RACE reads with MiXCR, giving one entry per CDR3 protein. The sample lists 400,000 to 450,000 distinct CDR3 sequences; roughly 18% were seen once. The sequencing sample was made of PBMCs or a T cell subset sorted from them (not recorded which). These receptors were obtained from a man between 18 and 29 years old who had mild COVID-19 (a few samples of this study predate the infection). Cell type and time point are not known. The CDR3 runs from the conserved cysteine through the conserved F or W. The D gene is left open where the match is weak. The listing skips clone size in some rows; elsewhere it reads once, few, many or a size class.

DNA	CDR3	size	J	D	length	V
TGTGCCAGCAGTTACTCCGGACAGGGTTGGTCACCCCTCCACTTT	CASSYSGQGWSPLHF	.	TRBJ1-6	TRBD1	15	TRBV6-5
TGTGCCAGCAGCCATCAGCGGGGGGGGAGGGAGACGCAGTATTTT	CASSHQRGGRETQYF	many	TRBJ2-3	TRBD2	15	TRBV7-8
TGTGCCAGCAGCTTGGGGACAGAGCAAGAGACCCAGTACTTC	CASSLGTEQETQYF	few	TRBJ2-5	.	14	TRBV5-5
TGTGCCAGCAGTGCGCAGGGGGCGGGGGGATCCCATGAGCAGTTCTTC	CASSAQGAGGSHEQFF	.	TRBJ2-1	.	16	TRBV12-3/TRBV12-4
TGTGCCAGCAGTCCGACCCACGAGACCCAGTACTTC	CASSPTHETQYF	.	TRBJ2-5	.	12	TRBV12-3/TRBV12-4
TGCGCCAGCAGCTTGGATAGCGGGGGACTCTCAGATACGCAGTATTTT	CASSLDSGGLSDTQYF	.	TRBJ2-3	TRBD2	16	TRBV5-1
TGCGCCAGCCACCAGAACAGGAGGGACACCGGGGAGCTGTTTTTT	CASHQNRRDTGELFF	few	TRBJ2-2	.	15	TRBV5-1
TGCGCCAGCAGCTTGGACTTCGTACTCTCTGGAAACACCATATATTTT	CASSLDFVLSGNTIYF	.	TRBJ1-3	.	16	TRBV5-1
TGTGCCAGCAGCGCCCCTACTAGCGGGGTCTACAATGAGCAGTTCTTC	CASSAPTSGVYNEQFF	few	TRBJ2-1	TRBD2	16	TRBV9
TGCGCCAGCAGCCAACTGACGGCAGGGGTCAGGACTGAAGCTTTCTTT	CASSQLTAGVRTEAFF	few	TRBJ1-1	.	16	TRBV5-1
TGTGCCAGCAGCTCCCGGGTCGCCTACGAGCAGTACTTC	CASSSRVAYEQYF	.	TRBJ2-7	.	13	TRBV3-1
TGTGCCAGTAAAATAGGGATCGGGCCGAGTGAAGCTTTCTTT	CASKIGIGPSEAFF	.	TRBJ1-1	.	14	TRBV19
TGTGCTAGCAGCTTGGGGACTAGCCTTACAGATACGCAGTATTTT	CASSLGTSLTDTQYF	few	TRBJ2-3	TRBD2	15	TRBV7-7